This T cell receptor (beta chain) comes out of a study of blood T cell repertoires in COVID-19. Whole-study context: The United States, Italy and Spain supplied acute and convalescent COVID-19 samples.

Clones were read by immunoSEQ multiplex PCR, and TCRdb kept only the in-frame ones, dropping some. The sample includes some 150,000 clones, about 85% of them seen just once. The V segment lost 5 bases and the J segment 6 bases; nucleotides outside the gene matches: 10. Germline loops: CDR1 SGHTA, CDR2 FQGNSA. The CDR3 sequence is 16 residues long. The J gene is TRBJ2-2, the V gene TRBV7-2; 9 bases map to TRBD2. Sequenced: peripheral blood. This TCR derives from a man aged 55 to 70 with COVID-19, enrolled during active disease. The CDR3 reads CASSPRLAGLPGELFF. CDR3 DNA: TGTGCCAGCAGCCCCCGGCTAGCGGGGCTGCCCGGGGAGCTGTTTTTT.